A selection of T cell receptor beta chains follows, all from one sample in a study of radiotherapy plus CTLA-4 blockade in lung cancer. Method: immunoSEQ multiplex PCR; TCRdb's copy keeps in-frame clones and lacks some. The sample has some 78,000 clones, 86% seen once. Sequences were derived from peripheral blood, sampled from a patient treated with radiotherapy plus ipilimumab. These receptors all come from a human donor with non-small cell lung cancer who had a partial response to radiotherapy plus ipilimumab. Each CDR3 is given with its conserved first and last residue. A D gene is named only where the DNA matches it firmly. Not all rows give a size; the values are once, few, many and, for expanded clones, a class.

cdr3_aa: CASSLDTGKETQYF; cdr3_nt: TGTGCCAGCAGCTTAGATACAGGGAAAGAGACCCAGTACTTC; clone_size: .; d_call: .; v_call: TRBV7-6; j_call: TRBJ2-5
cdr3_aa: CASSWRGGNQPQHF; cdr3_nt: TGTGCCAGCAGTTGGAGAGGAGGCAATCAGCCCCAGCATTTT; clone_size: .; d_call: .; v_call: TRBV6-6; j_call: TRBJ1-5
cdr3_aa: CASSVQGATNEKLFF; cdr3_nt: TGTGCCAGCAGCGTTCAGGGGGCAACTAATGAAAAACTGTTTTTT; clone_size: .; d_call: TRBD1; v_call: TRBV9; j_call: TRBJ1-4
cdr3_aa: CASSLGTDSYGYTF; cdr3_nt: TGTGCCAGCAGCTTAGGCACGGACAGCTATGGCTACACCTTC; clone_size: .; d_call: .; v_call: TRBV7-8; j_call: TRBJ1-2
cdr3_aa: CASSLAVSTAYNEQFF; cdr3_nt: TGTGCTAGCAGCTTAGCCGTTAGTACAGCCTACAATGAGCAGTTCTTC; clone_size: .; d_call: .; v_call: TRBV7-7; j_call: TRBJ2-1
cdr3_aa: CASIRGQGYQPQHF; cdr3_nt: TGTGCCAGCATTCGGGGACAGGGGTATCAGCCCCAGCATTTT; clone_size: .; d_call: TRBD1; v_call: TRBV28; j_call: TRBJ1-5
cdr3_aa: CASSERPGQGNRGELFF; cdr3_nt: TGTGCCAGCAGTGAAAGGCCGGGACAGGGTAATCGGGGGGAGCTGTTTTTT; clone_size: once; d_call: TRBD1; v_call: TRBV6-1; j_call: TRBJ2-2
cdr3_aa: CASRGQGAMNIQYF; cdr3_nt: TGTGCCAGCAGGGGACAGGGGGCGATGAACATTCAGTACTTC; clone_size: .; d_call: TRBD1; v_call: TRBV11-2; j_call: TRBJ2-4
cdr3_aa: CASSLATAGEPQHF; cdr3_nt: TGTGCCAGCAGCTTAGCGACGGCGGGTGAGCCCCAGCATTTT; clone_size: .; d_call: .; v_call: TRBV7-2; j_call: TRBJ1-5
cdr3_aa: CASIVQGTEGYTF; cdr3_nt: TGTGCCAGTATAGTACAGGGTACAGAGGGCTACACCTTC; clone_size: .; d_call: .; v_call: TRBV28; j_call: TRBJ1-2
cdr3_aa: CASSQGRETDTQYF; cdr3_nt: TGTGCCAGCAGCCAAGGTCGGGAAACAGATACGCAGTATTTT; clone_size: .; d_call: .; v_call: TRBV4-2; j_call: TRBJ2-3
cdr3_aa: CASSPGSNQPQHF; cdr3_nt: TGTGCCAGCAGTCCAGGGTCCAATCAGCCCCAGCATTTT; clone_size: .; d_call: .; v_call: TRBV27; j_call: TRBJ1-5
cdr3_aa: CASSETTDYGYTF; cdr3_nt: TGTGCCAGCAGTGAAACAACAGACTATGGCTACACCTTC; clone_size: .; d_call: .; v_call: TRBV6-5; j_call: TRBJ1-2
cdr3_aa: CAIRRDRAGREQYF; cdr3_nt: TGTGCCATCAGACGGGACAGGGCCGGACGCGAGCAGTACTTC; clone_size: .; d_call: TRBD1; v_call: TRBV10-3; j_call: TRBJ2-7
cdr3_aa: CASTAPGQGENEQFF; cdr3_nt: TGTGCCAGCACTGCGCCGGGACAGGGGGAGAATGAGCAGTTCTTC; clone_size: .; d_call: TRBD1; v_call: TRBV28; j_call: TRBJ2-1
cdr3_aa: CSVGTSGSKNEQFF; cdr3_nt: TGCAGCGTTGGGACTAGCGGGAGTAAGAATGAGCAGTTCTTC; clone_size: few; d_call: TRBD2; v_call: TRBV29-1; j_call: TRBJ2-1
cdr3_aa: CASSYQAGGVGSGYTF; cdr3_nt: TGTGCCAGCAGTTACCAGGCGGGGGGCGTAGGAAGTGGCTACACCTTC; clone_size: .; d_call: .; v_call: TRBV6-6; j_call: TRBJ1-2
cdr3_aa: CASSQITGVETQYF; cdr3_nt: TGTGCCAGCAGCCAAATAACAGGGGTCGAGACCCAGTACTTC; clone_size: few; d_call: TRBD1; v_call: TRBV5-8; j_call: TRBJ2-5
cdr3_aa: CASSLLPDTEAFF; cdr3_nt: TGTGCCAGCAGCTTATTGCCAGACACTGAAGCTTTCTTT; clone_size: once; d_call: .; v_call: TRBV7-9; j_call: TRBJ1-1
cdr3_aa: CASSYSGLAKETQYF; cdr3_nt: TGTGCCAGCAGTTACTCGGGACTAGCAAAAGAGACCCAGTACTTC; clone_size: once; d_call: TRBD2; v_call: TRBV6-5; j_call: TRBJ2-5
cdr3_aa: CASSLDRSSGNTIYF; cdr3_nt: TGCGCCAGCAGCTTGGACAGATCCTCTGGAAACACCATATATTTT; clone_size: .; d_call: .; v_call: TRBV5-1; j_call: TRBJ1-3